A single sample gave rise to the 19 T cell receptor beta chains below, sequenced in a study of T cell changes during pregnancy in multiple sclerosis. Produced via immunoSEQ multiplex PCR; TCRdb's table is partial and in-frame only. The repertoire has about 80,000 clones, around 92% of them found once; the top ten carry less than 3%. Source: peripheral blood, taken before pregnancy. The receptors come from a female donor with multiple sclerosis, enrolled in a pregnancy study.

The table lists this clone with a few counts. This chain's CDR3 is CASSAWGDTEAFF. The CDR3, as DNA: TGTGCCAGCAGTGCCTGGGGGGACACTGAAGCTTTCTTT. The genes are TRBV9 and TRBJ1-1; a weak D match, TRBD1 (5 bases). There are 13 residues in the CDR3. The V and J ends lost 5 bases and 3 bases respectively, with 11 bases between them. CDR1 is SGDLS and CDR2 is YYNGEE in the germline V gene.

This chain connects TRBV5-1 to TRBJ2-6; 14 nucleotides match TRBD2. Germline CDR1 is SGHRS and CDR2 is YFSETQ. This CDR3 spans 18 amino acids. The V and J ends lost 4 bases and 2 bases, in that order; junction bases with no gene match: 5. The CDR3 is CASSTRLAGGPGANVLTF. The CDR3 DNA reads TGCGCCAGCAGCACGAGACTAGCGGGAGGGCCTGGGGCCAACGTCCTGACTTTC.

This clone was observed once. The chain links TRBV6-1 to TRBJ2-7, with a tentative D call TRBD1 (6 bases). Per germline, CDR1 MNHNS and CDR2 SASEGT. The CDR3 has 17 amino acids. Trimming cost V 1 base and J 6 bases, with 22 bases left between them. The CDR3 DNA reads TGTGCCAGCAGTGAAGGGGGGCAGGGTAGATACTTAAGCGAGCAGTACTTC. This gives the protein CASSEGGQGRYLSEQYF.

V gene TRBV29-1 combines with J gene TRBJ2-1, with D maybe TRBD2 (5 bases). V lost 6 bases and J 6 bases, leaving 12 bases between the germline ends. The CDR3 has 12 amino acids. The germline CDR1 and CDR2 sequences are SQVTM and ANQGSEA. Written as DNA, the CDR3 is TGCAGCGTAAGAGGACGGGGCAATGAGCAGTTCTTC. This gives the protein CSVRGRGNEQFF.

This chain links TRBV5-4 with TRBJ2-7; the match to TRBD1 covers 7 bases. J gave up 1 base and V 1 base, and 2 bases lay outside the gene matches. The CDR3 covers 14 residues. CDR1 and CDR2 from the germline V gene are SGHNT and YYREEE (reference sequence). The CDR3: CASSLSRGSYEQYF. CDR3 nucleotides: TGTGCCAGCAGCTTGTCCAGGGGGTCCTACGAGCAGTACTTC.

V and J are TRBV29-1 and TRBJ2-7; D possibly corresponds to TRBD1 (5 bases). With 4 bases removed from V and 9 bases from J, the gap between germline ends came to 19 bases. Germline-derived CDR1 and CDR2 are SQVTM and ANQGSEA. The CDR3 spans 13 residues. The CDR3 bases are TGCAGCGTTGTATTGGACAATCTAGTCGTGCAGTACTTC. It translates to CSVVLDNLVVQYF.

The chain recombines TRBV13 with TRBJ2-1, with 9 bases aligning to TRBD2. Germline assignment: CDR1 PRHDT and CDR2 FYEKMQ (reference sequence). V trimming: 6 bases; J trimming: 6 bases; junction bases outside the gene matches: 6. CDR3 length: 14 residues. CDR3 sequence (DNA): TGTGCCAGCAGTTTCGGAGCGGGAGGCAATGAGCAGTTCTTC. Amino acids: CASSFGAGGNEQFF.

This clone was found once. The rearrangement links TRBV14 to TRBJ2-2; possible D gene TRBD2, 5 bases. CDR1 and CDR2 (germline): SGHDN, FVKESK. V was cut by 4 bases and J by 7 bases, with 13 bases left in between. This CDR3 contains 14 residues. The CDR3 DNA reads TGTGCCAGCAGCCGCAGCGGAGCGATCGGGGAGCTGTTTTTT. Translation gives CASSRSGAIGELFF.

The chain is built from TRBV28 and TRBJ2-1; D is possibly TRBD1 (6 bases). Germline V gives CDR1 MDHEN, CDR2 SYDVKM. CDR3 length: 14 residues. V was shortened by 5 bases and J by 3 bases, with 11 bases between the two germline ends. This chain's CDR3 is CASSEYRDYNEQFF. The CDR3 region has the DNA TGTGCCAGCAGTGAATACAGGGACTACAATGAGCAGTTCTTC.

J is TRBJ2-7 and V is TRBV6-5; weak D call: TRBD2 (5 bases). V gave up 2 bases and J gave up 2 bases, with 13 bases separating them. Germline CDR1 is MNHEY and CDR2 is SVGAGI. This CDR3 region has 15 residues. The chain's CDR3 is CASSYPRGGTYEQYF. CDR3 in DNA: TGTGCCAGCAGTTACCCCCGTGGAGGTACCTACGAGCAGTACTTC.

V is TRBV19 and J is TRBJ1-1; 8 positions match TRBD1. The germline V gene encodes CDR1 LNHDA and CDR2 SQIVND (reference sequence). The CDR3 is 13 residues long. Trimming cost V 7 bases and J 5 bases; bases outside gene matches: 6. The CDR3 bases are TGTGCCAGTAACGACAGGGGTGGTACTGAAGCTTTCTTT. Encoded protein: CASNDRGGTEAFF.

This chain connects TRBV6-5 to TRBJ2-7, with D perhaps TRBD1 (5 bases). The CDR3 is 13 amino acids. Germline CDR1 MNHEY, CDR2 SVGAGI. V was pared by 0 bases and J by 7 bases, with 10 bases between. The CDR3: CASSYSRAWEQYF. In nucleotides, the CDR3 is TGTGCCAGCAGTTACTCCAGGGCTTGGGAGCAGTACTTC.

The V gene is TRBV9, the J gene TRBJ2-1; 10 nucleotides align to TRBD2. Trimming at V came to 6 bases and at J to 5 bases, leaving 11 bases not matched to a gene. This CDR3 contains 16 residues. CDR1 is SGDLS, CDR2 YYNGEE, per germline. The chain's CDR3 is CASKEWASGGDNEQFF. CDR3 DNA sequence: TGTGCCAGCAAGGAGTGGGCTAGCGGGGGTGACAATGAGCAGTTCTTC.

The chain combines TRBV29-1 with TRBJ2-5; D ambiguous. TRBJ2-7 explains the end of the DNA better; the J call may be wrong. The germline V gene encodes CDR1 SQVTM and CDR2 ANQGSEA. The length of the CDR3 is 12 residues. CDR3 nucleotide sequence: TGCAGCGTTCGGCAGGCCTCCTACGAGCAGTACTTC. Protein sequence: CSVRQASYEQYF.

J is TRBJ1-1 and V is TRBV9; D call uncertain. Germline V lookup: CDR1 SGDLS, CDR2 YYNGEE. Trimming removed 0 bases from V and 5 bases from J, with 14 bases in between. The CDR3 length is 15 residues. The CDR3 here is CASSVEVFTGTEAFF. As DNA, the CDR3 is TGTGCCAGCAGCGTAGAGGTCTTTACGGGGACTGAAGCTTTCTTT.

The chain links TRBV29-1 to TRBJ2-1, with 9 bases matching TRBD2. Germline values: CDR1 SQVTM, CDR2 ANQGSEA. The CDR3 totals 14 residues. V was pared by 8 bases and J by 7 bases, with 12 bases of the junction left unmatched. CDR3 DNA: TGCAGCTCTTTAGCGCGGGAGGGCCGGAATGAGCAGTTCTTC. This sequence encodes CSSLAREGRNEQFF.

The rearrangement joins TRBV6-4 to TRBJ2-3; 14 nucleotides match TRBD2. This CDR3 has 17 amino acids. Germline loops: CDR1 MRHNA, CDR2 SNTAGT. Unmatched junction bases numbered 7, after V lost 3 bases and J lost 5 bases. CDR3 residues: CASSEGLAGERRDTQYF. CDR3 in DNA: TGTGCCAGCAGTGAGGGACTAGCGGGAGAGCGGAGAGATACGCAGTATTTT.

V usage is TRBV9 and J usage is TRBJ2-7, with 8 bases identical to TRBD2. J was trimmed by 6 bases and V by 4 bases; bases with no gene match: 9. Per the germline V gene, CDR1 is SGDLS and CDR2 is YYNGEE. This CDR3 region has 14 residues. DNA of the CDR3: TGTGCCAGCAGCACAATGACTAGCGCAGGCGAGCAGTACTTC. It encodes CASSTMTSAGEQYF.

V and J are TRBV9 and TRBJ2-7; 8 bases match TRBD2. The CDR3 has 17 residues. The V and J ends lost 0 bases and 5 bases, in that order; junction bases with no gene match: 13. Germline V gives CDR1 SGDLS, CDR2 YYNGEE. CDR3 in amino acids: CASSVEGPRREVDEQYF. CDR3 DNA sequence: TGTGCCAGCAGCGTAGAGGGCCCTCGGCGGGAGGTCGACGAGCAGTACTTC.